This T cell receptor (beta chain) comes out of a study of shared clonotypes between healthy human individuals. The study, taken as a whole, reports: Naive subsets generally exceeded memory subsets in estimated richness.

CDR3 length: 13 amino acids. V shed 4 bases and J shed 7 bases, with 11 bases lying between them. Germline CDR1 LGHNA, CDR2 YNFKEQ. Genomic DNA from each subset was divided evenly over several immunoSEQ plates. The table came from immunoSEQ multiplex PCR; TCRdb's copy has only in-frame clones and leaves some out. The sample yields roughly 650,000 clones, less than 98% seen once. Into CD45RA+ naive and CD45RA-negative memory subsets, the CD4+ cells were split. As to this clone: Its antigen is still unknown.

Material: naive CD4+ T cells sorted from blood. Stated subset: CD45RA+ positively selected. The TCR was taken from a woman between 25 and 40 years old in good health. The chain combines TRBV4-2 with TRBJ1-5; no definite D call. For the CDR3, the DNA is TGTGCCAGCAGCCCTCCGGGGAAACAGCCCCAGCATTTT. It codes for CASSPPGKQPQHF.